This T cell receptor (beta chain) was documented in a study of blood T cell repertoires in COVID-19. Generated by immunoSEQ multiplex PCR, the TCRdb table keeps only in-frame clones and is missing some. The sample shows 150,000 to 200,000 clones, roughly 83% of them seen only once. The receptor was isolated from a woman in her 50s who had recovered from COVID-19. The specimen was PBMCs or T cells enriched from blood (not recorded which).

The CDR3 is CASSPTQETQYF. CDR3 coding DNA: TGTGCCAGCAGCCCTACTCAAGAGACCCAGTACTTC. The rearrangement uses TRBV6-2 or TRBV6-3 and TRBJ2-5; no clear D. Trimming took off 6 bases at V and 2 bases at J, with 7 bases between the two ends. The CDR3 runs 12 residues. CDR1 is MNHEY, CDR2 SVGEGT, per germline.